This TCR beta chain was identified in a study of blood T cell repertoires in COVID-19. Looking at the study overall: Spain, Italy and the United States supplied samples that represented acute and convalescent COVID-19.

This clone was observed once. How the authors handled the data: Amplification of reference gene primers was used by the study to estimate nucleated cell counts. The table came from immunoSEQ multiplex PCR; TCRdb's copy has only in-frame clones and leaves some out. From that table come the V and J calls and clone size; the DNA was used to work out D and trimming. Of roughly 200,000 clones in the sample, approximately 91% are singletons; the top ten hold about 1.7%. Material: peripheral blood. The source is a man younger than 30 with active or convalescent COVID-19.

CDR3 nucleotides: TGTGCCAGCAGCTTGTTGGGCAGTATGAACACTGAAGCTTTCTTT. Protein sequence: CASSLLGSMNTEAFF. This chain joins TRBV7-8 and TRBJ1-1; D gene unclear. CDR3 size: 15 residues. Between the trimmed V and J ends, which lost 3 bases and 0 bases, there was a span of 11 bases. Germline V gene data show CDR1 as SGHVS and CDR2 as FQNEAQ.